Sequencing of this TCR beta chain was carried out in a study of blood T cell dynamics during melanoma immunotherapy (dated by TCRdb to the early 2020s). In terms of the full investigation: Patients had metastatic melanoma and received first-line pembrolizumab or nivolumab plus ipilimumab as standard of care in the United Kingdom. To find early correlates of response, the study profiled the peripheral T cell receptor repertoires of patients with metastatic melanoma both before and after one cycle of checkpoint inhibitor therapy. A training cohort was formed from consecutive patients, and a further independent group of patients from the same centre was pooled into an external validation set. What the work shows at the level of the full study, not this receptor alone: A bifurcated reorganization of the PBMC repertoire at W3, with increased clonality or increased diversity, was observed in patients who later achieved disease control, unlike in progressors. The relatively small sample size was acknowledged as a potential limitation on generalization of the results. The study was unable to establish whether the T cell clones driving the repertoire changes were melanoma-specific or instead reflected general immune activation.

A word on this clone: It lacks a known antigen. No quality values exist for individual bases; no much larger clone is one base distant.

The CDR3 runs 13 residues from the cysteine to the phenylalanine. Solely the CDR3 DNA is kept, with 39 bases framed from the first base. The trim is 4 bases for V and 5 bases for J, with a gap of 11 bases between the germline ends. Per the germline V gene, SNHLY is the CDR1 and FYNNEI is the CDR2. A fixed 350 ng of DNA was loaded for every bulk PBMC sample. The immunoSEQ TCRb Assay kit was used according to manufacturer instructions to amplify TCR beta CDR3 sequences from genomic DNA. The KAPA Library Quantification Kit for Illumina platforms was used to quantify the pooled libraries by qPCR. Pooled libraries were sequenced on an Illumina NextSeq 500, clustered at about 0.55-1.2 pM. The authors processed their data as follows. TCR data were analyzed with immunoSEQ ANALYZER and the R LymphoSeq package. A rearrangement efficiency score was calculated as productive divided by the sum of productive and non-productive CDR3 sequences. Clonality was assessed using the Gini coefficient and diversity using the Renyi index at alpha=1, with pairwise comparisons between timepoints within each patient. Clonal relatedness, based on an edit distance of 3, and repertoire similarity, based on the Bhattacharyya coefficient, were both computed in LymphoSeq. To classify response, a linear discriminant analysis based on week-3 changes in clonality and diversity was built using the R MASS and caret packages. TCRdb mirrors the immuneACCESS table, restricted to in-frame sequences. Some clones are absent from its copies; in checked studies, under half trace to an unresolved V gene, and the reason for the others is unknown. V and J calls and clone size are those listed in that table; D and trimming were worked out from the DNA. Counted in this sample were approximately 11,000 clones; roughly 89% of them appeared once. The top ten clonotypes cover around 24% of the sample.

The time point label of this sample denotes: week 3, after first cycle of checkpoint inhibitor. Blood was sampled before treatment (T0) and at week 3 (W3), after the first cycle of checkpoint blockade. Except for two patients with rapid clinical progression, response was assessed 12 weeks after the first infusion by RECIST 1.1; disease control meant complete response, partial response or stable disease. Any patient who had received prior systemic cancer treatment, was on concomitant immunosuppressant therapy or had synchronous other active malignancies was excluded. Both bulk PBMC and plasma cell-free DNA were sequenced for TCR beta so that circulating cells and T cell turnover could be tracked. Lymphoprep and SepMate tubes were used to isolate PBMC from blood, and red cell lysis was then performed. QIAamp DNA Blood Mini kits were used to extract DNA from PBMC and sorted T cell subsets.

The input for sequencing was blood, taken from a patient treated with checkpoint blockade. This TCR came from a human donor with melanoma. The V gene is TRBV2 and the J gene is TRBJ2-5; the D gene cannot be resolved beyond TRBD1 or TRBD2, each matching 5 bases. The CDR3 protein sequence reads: CASSGLAGETQYF. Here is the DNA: TGTGCCAGCAGTGGGCTAGCAGGGGAGACCCAGTACTTC.